The entry below gives a single TCR beta chain sequence along with its context. The antigen is undetermined. At one end the junction does not follow the germline gene, possibly because of a read error. The data derive from a study of cytomegalovirus exposure and HLA in healthy donors. The CDR3 extends over 11 amino acids. Per the germline V gene, CDR1 is SEHNR and CDR2 is FQNEAQ (reference sequence). The PCR employed 60 Vbeta primers together with 13 Jbeta primers. This table comes from immunoSEQ multiplex PCR, and its TCRdb copy is limited to in-frame clones, with some not included. The table lists 150,000 to 200,000 clones, around 80% of them singletons. Study results and limitations: Rare TCR sequences predominated, though certain public TCRs were found in many donors. A later analysis appeared to link common viral pathogens to several of the most significant clusters. Apparent HLA restriction characterized most CMV-associated TCR beta chains in a later analysis.

This receptor was identified in a male donor in good health and CMV-seronegative. This chain connects TRBV7-9 to TRBJ2-4, with D tentatively TRBD1 (5 bases). Sequenced: PBMCs. The CDR3 DNA sequence: TGTTCCAGCACCAAGGGGCCCATTCAGTACTTC. Amino acids: CSSTKGPIQYF.